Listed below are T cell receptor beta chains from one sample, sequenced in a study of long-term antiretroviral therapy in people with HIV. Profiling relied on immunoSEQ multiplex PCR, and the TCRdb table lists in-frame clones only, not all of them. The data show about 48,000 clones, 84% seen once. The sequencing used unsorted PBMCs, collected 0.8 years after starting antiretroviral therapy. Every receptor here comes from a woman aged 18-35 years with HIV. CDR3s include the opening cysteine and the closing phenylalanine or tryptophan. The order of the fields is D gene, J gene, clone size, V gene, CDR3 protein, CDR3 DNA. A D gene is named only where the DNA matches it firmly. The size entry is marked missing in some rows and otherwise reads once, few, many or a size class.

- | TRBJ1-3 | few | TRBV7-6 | CASRDGTLSGNTIYF | TGTGCCAGCAGAGACGGGACCTTGAGTGGAAACACCATATATTTT
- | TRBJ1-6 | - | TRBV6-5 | CASSAGRERYSPLHF | TGTGCCAGCAGTGCGGGCAGGGAGAGGTATTCACCCCTCCACTTT
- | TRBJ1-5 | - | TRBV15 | CATSSAGTEIPYSNQPQHF | TGTGCCACCAGCAGCGCCGGGACGGAAATCCCCTATAGCAATCAGCCCCAGCATTTT
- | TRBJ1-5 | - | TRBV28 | CASRSEKGRGDQPQHF | TGTGCCAGCAGGTCGGAGAAAGGACGGGGCGATCAGCCCCAGCATTTT
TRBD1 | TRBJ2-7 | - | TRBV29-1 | CSVELQGAEQYF | TGCAGCGTTGAGTTACAGGGGGCCGAGCAGTACTTC
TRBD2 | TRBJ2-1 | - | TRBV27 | CASSQGLAVYNEQFF | TGTGCCAGCAGTCAGGGACTAGCGGTTTACAATGAGCAGTTCTTC
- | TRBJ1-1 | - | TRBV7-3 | CASSRTAQNTEAFF | TGTGCCAGCAGTAGGACAGCCCAGAACACTGAAGCTTTCTTT
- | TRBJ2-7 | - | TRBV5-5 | CASSISYIGRDEQYF | TGTGCCAGCAGCATTTCATATATCGGTCGGGACGAGCAGTACTTC
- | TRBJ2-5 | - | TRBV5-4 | CASSPGVQETQYF | TGTGCCAGCAGCCCCGGCGTTCAAGAGACCCAGTACTTC
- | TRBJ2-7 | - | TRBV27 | CASSSKMTYEQYF | TGTGCCAGCAGTTCTAAAATGACCTACGAGCAGTACTTC
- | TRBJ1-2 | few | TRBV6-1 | CASSETTNYGYTF | TGTGCCAGCAGCGAGACCACTAACTATGGCTACACCTTC
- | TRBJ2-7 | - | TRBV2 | CAAPPFGGSGEQYF | TGTGCCGCTCCCCCTTTTGGGGGCAGTGGAGAGCAGTACTTC
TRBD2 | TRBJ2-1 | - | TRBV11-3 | CASSFSSGFYNEQFF | TGTGCCAGCAGCTTTTCTAGCGGGTTCTACAATGAGCAGTTCTTC
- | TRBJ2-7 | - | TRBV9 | CASSVEGGFAVEQYF | TGTGCCAGCAGCGTAGAGGGCGGTTTTGCGGTCGAGCAGTACTTC
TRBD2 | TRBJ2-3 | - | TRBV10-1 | CASSDPRSGGTDTQYF | TGCGCCAGCAGTGACCCTCGCAGCGGGGGCACAGATACGCAGTATTTT
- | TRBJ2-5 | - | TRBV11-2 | CASSRSQGYGETQYF | TGTGCCAGCAGCCGTAGCCAGGGTTACGGAGAGACCCAGTACTTC
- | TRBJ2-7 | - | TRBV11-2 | CASSSLGQEIPYEQYF | TGTGCCAGCAGCTCGTTAGGCCAGGAAATCCCCTACGAGCAGTACTTC
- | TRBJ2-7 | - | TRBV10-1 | CASDGQSYEQYF | TGCGCCAGCGATGGACAGTCCTACGAGCAGTACTTC
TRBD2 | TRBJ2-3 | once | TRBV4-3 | CASRGLAGEGTQYF | TGCGCCAGCAGGGGACTAGCGGGAGAGGGTACGCAGTATTTT
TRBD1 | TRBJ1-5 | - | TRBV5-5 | CASSGGRDSSNQPQHF | TGTGCCAGCAGCGGGGGACGGGACAGTAGTAATCAGCCCCAGCATTTT
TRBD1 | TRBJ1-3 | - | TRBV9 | CASSVGLDRAFTGNTIYF | TGTGCCAGCAGCGTAGGGTTGGACAGGGCTTTTACTGGAAACACCATATATTTT
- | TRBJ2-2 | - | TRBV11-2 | CASRSTNTGELFF | TGTGCCAGCAGAAGCACGAACACCGGGGAGCTGTTTTTT
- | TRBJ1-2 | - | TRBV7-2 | CASSLPLSRGGGYTF | TGTGCCAGCAGCTTACCCCTCTCGCGGGGAGGTGGCTACACCTTC
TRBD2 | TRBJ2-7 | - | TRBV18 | CASSPGLAGAFPYEQYF | TGTGCCAGCTCACCGGGACTAGCGGGAGCTTTTCCCTACGAGCAGTACTTC
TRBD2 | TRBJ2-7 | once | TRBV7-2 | CASSQGLAYYIGHEQYF | TGTGCCAGCAGCCAGGGACTAGCCTATTATATTGGGCACGAGCAGTACTTC
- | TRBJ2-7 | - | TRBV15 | CATSRAKLGYEQYF | TGTGCCACCAGCAGAGCCAAACTAGGGTACGAGCAGTACTTC
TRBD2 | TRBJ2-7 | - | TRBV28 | CASSRLAAYEQYF | TGTGCCAGCAGTCGACTAGCGGCCTACGAGCAGTACTTC
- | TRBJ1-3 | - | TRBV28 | CASSRTRSGNTIYF | TGTGCCAGCAGCAGGACACGTTCGGGAAACACCATATATTTT
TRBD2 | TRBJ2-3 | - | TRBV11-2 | CASTWAAGAADTQYF | TGTGCCAGCACCTGGGCGGCGGGAGCGGCAGATACGCAGTATTTT